Below are 4 T cell receptor beta chains sequenced from a single sample in a study of blood T cells in healthy people across ages. Through a sample-barcoded 5' primer and a J-beta primer mix, a second PCR was run for roughly 7 to 12 cycles. MiXCR, applied by TCRdb to the 5' RACE reads, yields one record per CDR3 protein. The data show fewer than 750,000 distinct CDR3 sequences, over 40% seen once. Sequenced input: blood. The receptors come from a woman over 75 in good health.

This chain joins TRBV6-4 and TRBJ2-3; D uncertain. The germline CDR1 and CDR2 sequences are MRHNA and SNTAGT. V gave up 2 bases and J gave up 0 bases, with 9 bases separating them. The CDR3 consists of 15 residues. DNA of the CDR3: TGTGCCAGCAGTGACGGTATCGGGAGCACAGATACGCAGTATTTT. This translates into CASSDGIGSTDTQYF.

The chain uses TRBV11-3 and TRBJ2-1; TRBD1 is a possible D gene (6 bases). The germline CDR1 and CDR2 sequences are SGHNT and YENEEA. Between the trimmed V and J ends, which lost 5 bases and 3 bases, there was a span of 17 bases. CDR3 length equals 16 residues. CDR3 sequence (DNA): TGTGCCAGCAGCCGAGCCGGGACAAGGTACTACAATGAGCAGTTCTTC. Encoded protein: CASSRAGTRYYNEQFF.

Remarks on this clonotype: Just one base apart from a much larger clone, this may be a read error. The rearrangement links TRBV4-1 to TRBJ2-7; 9 nucleotides match TRBD1. The J call may be faulty, since TRBJ2-5 better matches the DNA end. This CDR3 is 16 amino acids long. The germline V gene encodes CDR1 MGHRA and CDR2 YSYEKL. CDR3 bases: TGCGCCAGCAGCCTCGGCCCCGGGACAGGGAAAGAGACCCAGTACTTC. This gives the protein CASSLGPGTGKETQYF.

This clonotype was picked up many times. This chain connects TRBV20-1 to TRBJ2-5, with 8 bases aligning to TRBD2. Germline lookup yields CDR1 DFQATT and CDR2 SNEGSKA (reference sequence). V lost 3 bases, J lost 0 bases, and 9 bases stayed unmatched. The CDR3 runs to 16 residues. CDR3 amino acids: CSASTSGGGYQETQYF. The CDR3 coding sequence is TGCAGTGCTAGTACCTCCGGCGGGGGGTACCAAGAGACCCAGTACTTC.